What follows is one TCR beta chain and its context. The antigen is undetermined. The data originate from a study of cytomegalovirus exposure and HLA in healthy donors. Study-level results: When analyzed later, a missense DCLRE1C variant was found to be linked to TCR beta V- and J-gene trimming.

CDR1 is LNHDA, CDR2 SQIVND, per germline (reference sequence). V was shortened by 3 bases and J by 0 bases, with 9 bases between the two germline ends. The CDR3 contains 15 residues. As for the donors, each was a healthy bone marrow donor. Donors sampled were nominally healthy, though unrecorded immune exposures were likely. PCR was performed using 60 Vbeta and 13 Jbeta primers. TCRdb's table, derived via immunoSEQ multiplex PCR, lists solely in-frame clones and lacks some. The sample yields 190,000 or so clones, 80% seen once. The chain has TRBV19 and TRBJ1-5; D is uncertain. The sequence was collected from a boy aged 5 to 17 in good health and CMV-seronegative. Input material: PBMCs. The DNA of the CDR3 is TGTGCCAGTAGTATGGCAGATTATAGCAATCAGCCCCAGCATTTT. The encoded protein is CASSMADYSNQPQHF. The entire variable domain, with the rest obtained from reference TRBV19 and TRBJ1-5, is as follows: DGGITQSPKYLFRKEGQNVTLSCEQNLNHDAMYWYRQDPGQGLRLIYYSQIVNDFQKGDIAEGYSVSREKKESFPLTVTSAQKNPTAFYLCASSMADYSNQPQHFGDGTRLSIL.